This T cell receptor (beta chain) was documented in a study of blood T cell repertoires in COVID-19. Looking at the study overall: Samples taken during acute and convalescent COVID-19 were collected in the United States, Italy and Spain.

Original analysis: Quantification of nucleated cells was approximated via reference gene primer amplification. TCRdb's copy holds only in-frame clones and misses some; the assay was immunoSEQ multiplex PCR. The DNA gave D and trimming, while V, J and clone size come from that table. The table lists roughly 250,000 clones, about 87% of them singletons, with about 2.5% in the top ten. In germline, CDR1 is MGHRA, CDR2 YSYEKL. This CDR3 has 15 residues. Between the trimmed V and J ends, which lost 1 base and 5 bases, there was a span of 14 bases. Participants, about 18 to 90 years old, spanned approximately 26 US areas.

The source material was PBMCs or T cells enriched from blood (not recorded which). The J gene is TRBJ1-1, the V gene TRBV4-1; maybe TRBD1 (6 bases). This TCR came from a woman aged 25 to 39 with acute COVID-19. The CDR3 DNA follows: TGCGCCAGCAGCCAAGCCGCGACAGGTTGGACTGAAGCTTTCTTT. This translates into CASSQAATGWTEAFF.